This TCR beta chain was documented in a study of blood T cell repertoires in COVID-19 (dated by TCRdb to the early 2020s). Some background on the complete study: Collaborator samples came from the United States, Italy and Spain and covered acute and convalescent phases of COVID-19. The prospective study material was composed of cDNA or gDNA derived from T cells, B-cell-depleted T cells, or PBMCs. Subjects who had been exposed to COVID-19, were actively infected with it, or had recovered from it provided the deeply sampled blood TCRbeta repertoires that made up the dataset. The repertoires were released in a freely available public database intended as a resource for research on the immune response to SARS-CoV-2. The samples were drawn from the first 160 participants of the ongoing ImmuneRACE study and from 950 to 1,500 subjects provided by 6 global collaborators. The sample metadata nearly always contained a de-identified subject ID, COVID-19 status, age in years and sex. Where HLA class I and class II types were available, the types were taken from metadata supplied by the sample provider, not from assay-based typing. Summary of the overall study and its limitations: How much clinical and demographic metadata was included differed by source and by participant, and the metadata was provided uncurated.

For CDR1 and CDR2, the germline V gene (reference sequence) lists LGHDT and YNNKEL. The CDR3 runs 15 amino acids, cysteine and phenylalanine included. Of all the DNA, just the CDR3 is kept, 45 bases in frame from base 1. V loses 3 bases of germline sequence and J loses 4 bases, and the interval between the two ends is 15 bases. The immunoSEQ Assay, a bias-controlled multiplex PCR, was used to amplify TCRbeta CDR3 regions from genomic DNA. Under the source paper's analysis protocol: The number of nucleated cells in each sample was estimated by amplification of reference gene primers within the assay. Sequence reads were collapsed and filtered to measure the absolute abundance of every unique TCRbeta CDR3 rearrangement. For each sample, productive Simpson clonality was calculated as the square root of Simpson's diversity index over productive rearrangements. The table comes from immuneACCESS by way of TCRdb, which keeps in-frame sequences with V and J called. Part of the clones is missing from these tables; in studies checked, under half for an unresolved V gene and the rest for unknown reasons. That table is the source of V, J and clone size, and D and trimming were worked out from the DNA. For this sample the table gives about 160,000 clones, of which roughly 79% were detected only once. The ten top clones hold 20% to 25% of the sample.

Whole blood was collected in K2EDTA tubes by collaborating institutions according to the institutions' own protocols. Collaborator samples were shipped for TCRbeta analysis as frozen whole blood, isolated PBMCs, or DNA extracted from either sample type. As regards this clone: It lacks a known antigen. No much larger clone exists at a distance of one base, and base qualities are not known.

The sequence is built from TRBV3-1 (or the pseudogene TRBV3-2) and TRBJ1-1; TRBD1 could be the D gene, as 5 bases match. This TCR came from an elderly woman with acute or convalescent COVID-19. The sequenced sample consisted of peripheral blood. The nucleotide sequence reads TGTGCCAGCAGCCATGAGTCGGGGGGGGTCACTGAAGCTTTCTTT. This sequence encodes CASSHESGGVTEAFF.